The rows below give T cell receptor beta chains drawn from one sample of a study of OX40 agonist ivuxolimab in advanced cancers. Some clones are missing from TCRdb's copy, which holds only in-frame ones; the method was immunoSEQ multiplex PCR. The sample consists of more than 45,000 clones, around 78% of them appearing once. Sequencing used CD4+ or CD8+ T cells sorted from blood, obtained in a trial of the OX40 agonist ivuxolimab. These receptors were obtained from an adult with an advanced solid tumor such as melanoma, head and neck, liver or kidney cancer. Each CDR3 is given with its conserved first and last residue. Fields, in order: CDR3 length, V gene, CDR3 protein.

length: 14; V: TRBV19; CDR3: CASSIFGGGQPQHF
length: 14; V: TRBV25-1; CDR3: CASSETGISYGYTF
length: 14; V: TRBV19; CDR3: CASSGLAGVNEQFF
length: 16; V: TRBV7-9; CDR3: CASSPMDIPPNVGYTF
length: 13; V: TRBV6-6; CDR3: CASTQDQADIQYF
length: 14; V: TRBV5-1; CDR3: CASSLTASNYGYTF
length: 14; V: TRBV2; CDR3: CASSARNGANVLTF
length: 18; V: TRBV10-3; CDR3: CATLGSTGTGGSTDTQYF
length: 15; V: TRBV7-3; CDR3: CASSSAPGQAYGYTF
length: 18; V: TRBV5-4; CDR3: CASSAAGTRGIRGETQYF
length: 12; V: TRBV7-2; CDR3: CASSFTVGGYTF
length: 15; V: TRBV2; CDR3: CASSEQQGVDSPLHF
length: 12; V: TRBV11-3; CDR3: CASSSQGGEAFF
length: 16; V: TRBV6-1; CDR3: CASSDRQGKIHTEAFF
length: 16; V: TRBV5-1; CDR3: CASSLAMGGSPPEQFF
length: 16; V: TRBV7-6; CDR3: CASSLISGALQETQYF
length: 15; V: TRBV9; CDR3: CASSVELATYNEQFF
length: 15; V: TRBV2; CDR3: CASSVSSGGTDTQYF
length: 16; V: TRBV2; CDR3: CASSERGALLFYEQYF
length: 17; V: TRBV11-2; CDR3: CASRPTGGRIKGYEQYF
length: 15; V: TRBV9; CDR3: CASSVSGGATDTQYF
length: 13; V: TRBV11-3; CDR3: CASSFGVTYEQYF
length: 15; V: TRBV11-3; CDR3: CASSPGTGVTGELFF
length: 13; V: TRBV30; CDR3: CAWSVGGPYEQYF
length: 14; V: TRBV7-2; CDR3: CASSTDRGQGGYTF
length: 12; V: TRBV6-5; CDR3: CASRDPTDTQYF
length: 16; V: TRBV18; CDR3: CASSPTSGGFSYEQYF
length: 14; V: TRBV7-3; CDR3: CASSSSGAQETQYF
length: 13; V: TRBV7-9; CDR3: CASSPGVLTEAFF
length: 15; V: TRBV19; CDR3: CASSTRQGANEKLFF
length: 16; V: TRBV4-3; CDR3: CASSQVTGANTGELFF
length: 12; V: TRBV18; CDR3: CASSPEQETQYF
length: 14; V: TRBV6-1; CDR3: CASSEAYTGNTIYF
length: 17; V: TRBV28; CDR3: CASSLSSGLSGANVLTF
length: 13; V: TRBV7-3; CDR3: CASSLSGQREQFF
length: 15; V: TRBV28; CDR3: CASSRLTGGTGEQFF
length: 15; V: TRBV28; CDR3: CASSSGQARSYGYTF
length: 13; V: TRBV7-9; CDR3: CASSLGTLNGYTF
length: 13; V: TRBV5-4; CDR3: CASSQQLADTQYF
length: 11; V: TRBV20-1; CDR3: CSVTVARAQYF
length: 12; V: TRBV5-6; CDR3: CASTRDSYGYTF
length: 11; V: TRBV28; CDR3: CASSLTTEAFF
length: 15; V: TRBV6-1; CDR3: CASSANSGGPVTQYF
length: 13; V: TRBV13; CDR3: CASSLDRAYGYTF
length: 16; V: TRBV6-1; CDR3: CASSEARDSYKETQYF
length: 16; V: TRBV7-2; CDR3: CASSLGLYSLGETQYF
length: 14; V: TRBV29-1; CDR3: CSVPRDRGRDGYTF
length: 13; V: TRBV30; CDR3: CACSPGVTGELFF
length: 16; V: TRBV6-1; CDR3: CASSEAQYWPTDTQYF
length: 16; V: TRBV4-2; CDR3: CASSQGDSGADEKLFF
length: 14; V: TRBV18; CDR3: CASSPGAPGNTIYF
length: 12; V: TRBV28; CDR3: CASSLRNYEQYF
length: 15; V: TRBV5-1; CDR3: CASSLGGPFNSPLHF
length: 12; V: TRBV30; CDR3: CAWARDGHTQYF
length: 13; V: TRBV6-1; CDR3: CASSDRAWSPLHF
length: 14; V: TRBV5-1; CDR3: CASSLRSSTDTQYF
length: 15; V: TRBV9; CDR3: CASSVQDITTDTQYF